This entry lists 22 T cell receptor beta chains sequenced from one sample in a study of T-cell memory formation after mild COVID-19. Each CDR3 protein is one row after TCRdb ran MiXCR on the 5' RACE reads. The sample lists 300,000 to 400,000 distinct CDR3 sequences, approximately 15% occurring once. Sequenced: PBMCs or a T cell subset sorted from them (not recorded which). These TCRs come from a man in his late teens or twenties who had mild COVID-19 (a few samples of this study predate the infection). Cell type and time point are not known.

This chain links TRBV2 with TRBJ1-2, with 7 bases fitting TRBD1. The germline V gene has CDR1 SNHLY and CDR2 FYNNEI. The junction had 7 bases not matched to a gene; V was cut back by 9 bases and J by 3 bases. The CDR3 has 13 amino acids. Here the CDR3 DNA reads TGTGCCAGTACAGGGGATGCGGACTATGGCTACACCTTC. Translating gives CASTGDADYGYTF.

The chain carries TRBV5-1 and TRBJ2-4; TRBD2 agrees at 9 bases. This CDR3 is 14 amino acids long. With 5 bases clipped from V and 4 bases from J, the junction kept 4 bases outside the gene matches. Germline V gives CDR1 SGHRS, CDR2 YFSETQ. CDR3 DNA sequence: TGCGCCAGCAGGCGAAGCGGGGGGAAAAACATTCAGTACTTC. As protein: CASRRSGGKNIQYF.

The chain couples TRBV7-2 to TRBJ2-7; possible D gene TRBD2, 5 bases. CDR3 size: 18 residues. Germline assignment: CDR1 SGHTA and CDR2 FQGNSA. The V and J ends lost 2 bases and 2 bases respectively, with 22 bases between them. CDR3 in amino acids: CASSLSLRLAEFTYEQYV. The CDR3 DNA sequence: TGTGCCAGCAGCTTATCTCTCAGGCTAGCCGAGTTTACCTACGAGCAGTACGTC.

This chain links TRBV7-9 with TRBJ2-7; TRBD2 matches 8 bases. Germline loops: CDR1 SEHNR, CDR2 FQNEAQ (reference sequence). The V and J ends lost 5 bases and 3 bases, in that order; junction bases with no gene match: 6. CDR3 length: 14 residues. CDR3 coding DNA: TGTGCCAGCAGCCTCCGGGGGGGGTTCTACGAGCAGTACTTC. Amino acids: CASSLRGGFYEQYF.

There are a few counts of this clonotype. The chain couples TRBV5-6 to TRBJ1-5, with a weak D call TRBD1 (5 bases). V lost 3 bases, J lost 3 bases, and 10 bases lay in between. Per the germline V gene, CDR1 is SGHDT and CDR2 is YYEEEE. The CDR3 length is 14 residues. The CDR3 sequence: CASSWWGSNQPQHF. In DNA form, the CDR3 reads TGTGCCAGCAGCTGGTGGGGCTCCAATCAGCCCCAGCATTTT.

This clonotype was found a few times. The chain carries TRBV29-1 and TRBJ2-1; D ambiguous. The CDR3 totals 14 residues. V lost 7 bases, J lost 6 bases, and 19 bases lay in between. Germline values: CDR1 SQVTM, CDR2 ANQGSEA. CDR3 bases: TGCAGCGGGAGACTCTCCCGTGAGGTCAATGAGCAGTTCTTC. Amino acid sequence: CSGRLSREVNEQFF.

This chain joins TRBV5-4 and TRBJ1-1; 12 bases are shared with TRBD1. The junction had 5 bases not matched to a gene; V was cut back by 4 bases and J by 7 bases. Looked up from germline, CDR1 is SGHNT and CDR2 is YYREEE (reference sequence). The CDR3 covers 14 residues. The CDR3 reads CASSRGQGAGEAFF. In DNA form, the CDR3 reads TGTGCCAGCAGCCGGGGACAGGGGGCTGGTGAAGCTTTCTTT.

The chain joins TRBV12-3 or TRBV12-4 to TRBJ1-1; D may be TRBD1 (5 bases). With 6 bases removed from V and 0 bases from J, the gap between germline ends came to 14 bases. This CDR3 has 15 amino acids. The CDR3, as DNA: TGTGCCAGCAGCTTGCGGGGGGGGATGAACACTGAAGCTTTCTTT. Encoded protein: CASSLRGGMNTEAFF.

There are a few counts of this clonotype. The V call is TRBV7-2, the J call TRBJ2-5, with a tentative D call TRBD2 (7 bases). The V end lost 5 bases, the J end lost 6 bases, and 16 bases lay between the germline ends. This CDR3 region has 14 residues. Germline loops: CDR1 SGHTA, CDR2 FQGNSA. CDR3 nucleotide sequence: TGTGCCAGCAGCGGTACTGGGGGGGCAAAGACCCAGTACTTC. Amino acids: CASSGTGGAKTQYF. Combining the CDR3 with reference TRBV7-2 and TRBJ2-5 gives the whole variable domain GAGVSQSPSNKVTEKGKDVELRCDPISGHTALYWYRQSLGQGLEFLIYFQGNSAPDKSGLPSDRFSAERTGGSVSTLTIQRTQQEDSAVYLCASSGTGGAKTQYFGPGTRLLVL.

This clonotype was found many times. The chain couples TRBV20-1 to TRBJ2-2, with TRBD1 as a possible D gene (5 bases). Germline V gene lookup returns CDR1 DFQATT and CDR2 SNEGSKA (reference sequence). Trimming shortened V by 0 bases and J by 7 bases, and 18 bases separated the two germline ends. This CDR3 is built from 16 residues. The CDR3 bases are TGCAGTGCTAGAGATCACTTGGCAGGGCTCGGCGGGGAGCTGTTTTTT. Translating it yields CSARDHLAGLGGELFF.

The gene calls are TRBV11-2 and TRBJ2-1, with 9 nucleotides matching TRBD2. CDR1 SGHAT and CDR2 FQNNGV come from the germline V gene. V lost 7 bases to trimming and J lost 0 bases; unmatched junction nucleotides: 10. The CDR3 is made up of 17 amino acids. The CDR3 loop reads CASNIVSGGFSYNEQFF. CDR3 in DNA: TGTGCCAGCAACATCGTTAGCGGGGGCTTCTCCTACAATGAGCAGTTCTTC.

This clonotype was counted ten times or more. The chain combines TRBV5-8 with TRBJ1-1, with D perhaps matching TRBD1 (5 bases). The CDR3 has 12 residues. Deletions cut 5 bases from V and 11 bases from J, with 16 bases between. The germline gives CDR1 SGHTS, CDR2 YDEGEE. Here the CDR3 DNA reads TGTGCCAGCAGACAGGATCTGAATACCGCTTTCTTT. Amino acids: CASRQDLNTAFF.

The V gene is TRBV12-3 or TRBV12-4, the J gene TRBJ1-3; TRBD1 matches 7 bases. The CDR3 has 13 residues. CDR3 in amino acids: CAFRTGGGNTIYF. CDR3 DNA sequence: TGTGCGTTCCGGACAGGAGGTGGAAACACCATATATTTT.

This clonotype was counted between two and nine times. The genes are TRBV10-3 and TRBJ2-1; TRBD2 matches 10 bases. Germline V gives CDR1 ENHRY, CDR2 SYGVKD. V was clipped by 6 bases and J by 10 bases; unmatched bases: 12. The CDR3 consists of 15 residues. CDR3 coding DNA: TGTGCCATCAGGGCAGCGGGGGGGCCAGGGAACGAGCAGTTCTTC. It yields the protein CAIRAAGGPGNEQFF.

The chain couples TRBV28 to TRBJ2-5; TRBD1 might be the D (6 bases). Trimming cost V 6 bases and J 0 bases, with 14 bases left between them. The germline CDR1 and CDR2 sequences are MDHEN and SYDVKM. The CDR3 is 15 amino acids. For the CDR3, the DNA is TGTGCCAGCAGGCCAACAGGGACGGACCAAGAGACCCAGTACTTC. Translated: CASRPTGTDQETQYF.

The table lists this clonotype with many counts. The chain has TRBV11-2 and TRBJ2-5; the D gene is possibly TRBD2 (6 bases). Trimming cost V 0 bases and J 7 bases, with 12 bases left between them. CDR1 and CDR2 from the germline V gene are SGHAT and FQNNGV. The CDR3 extends over 14 amino acids. The CDR3 reads CASSLDIWRGTQYF. CDR3 sequence (DNA): TGTGCCAGCAGCTTAGATATTTGGCGGGGGACCCAGTACTTC.

The chain employs TRBV4-3 and TRBJ2-1; 8 bases align to TRBD2. The CDR3 has 15 amino acids. Germline CDR1 LGHNA, CDR2 YSLEER. V lost 3 bases and J lost 0; bases outside the gene matches: 1. CDR3 DNA sequence: TGCGCCAGCAGCCAGGGACTAGACTCCTACAATGAGCAGTTCTTC. Translated: CASSQGLDSYNEQFF.

This clonotype has a handful of counts. The chain is built from TRBV5-1 and TRBJ2-3; 8 nucleotides line up with TRBD2. Trimming cost V 4 bases and J 2 bases; bases outside gene matches: 6. In germline, CDR1 is SGHRS, CDR2 YFSETQ. This CDR3 comprises 15 residues. The CDR3 is CASSRTSRDTDTQYF. CDR3 sequence (DNA): TGCGCCAGCAGCCGGACTAGCAGGGACACAGATACGCAGTATTTT.

V gene TRBV18 combines with J gene TRBJ2-6, with D hard to call. Trimming took 1 base from V and 4 from J, leaving 17 bases between them. The germline V gene encodes CDR1 KGHSH and CDR2 LQKENI. This CDR3 contains 18 residues. The CDR3 sequence is CASSPLINPTDGANVLTF. In DNA form, the CDR3 reads TGTGCCAGCTCACCACTGATTAATCCAACTGACGGGGCCAACGTCCTGACTTTC.

V and J are TRBV10-3 and TRBJ1-5; possible D gene TRBD1, 5 bases. The CDR3 covers 15 residues. Germline values: CDR1 ENHRY, CDR2 SYGVKD. V was cut by 6 bases and J by 5 bases, with 17 bases left in between. The CDR3 sequence: CAIRGAGTVYQPQHF. DNA of the CDR3: TGTGCCATCAGGGGCGCCGGGACGGTGTATCAGCCCCAGCATTTT.

This clonotype appeared a few times. The V gene is TRBV7-3, the J gene TRBJ1-6; possibly TRBD1 for D (6 bases). The CDR3 contains 15 residues. The germline V gene has CDR1 SGHTA and CDR2 FQGTGA. V was shortened by 1 base and J by 7 bases, with 11 bases between the two germline ends. This CDR3 reads CASSLMGAQNSPLHF. CDR3 nucleotide sequence: TGTGCCAGCAGCTTAATGGGGGCTCAGAATTCACCCCTCCACTTT.

In its sample, this clonotype was seen a few times. The chain uses TRBV14 and TRBJ2-5; D not resolved. The CDR3 extends over 13 amino acids. CDR1 and CDR2 from the germline V gene are SGHDN and FVKESK. The V gene lost 0 bases and the J gene lost 4 bases, with 6 bases spanning the gap. The DNA for the CDR3 is TGTGCCAGCAGCCAAGAATTGTTAGAGACCCAGTACTTC. This encodes CASSQELLETQYF.